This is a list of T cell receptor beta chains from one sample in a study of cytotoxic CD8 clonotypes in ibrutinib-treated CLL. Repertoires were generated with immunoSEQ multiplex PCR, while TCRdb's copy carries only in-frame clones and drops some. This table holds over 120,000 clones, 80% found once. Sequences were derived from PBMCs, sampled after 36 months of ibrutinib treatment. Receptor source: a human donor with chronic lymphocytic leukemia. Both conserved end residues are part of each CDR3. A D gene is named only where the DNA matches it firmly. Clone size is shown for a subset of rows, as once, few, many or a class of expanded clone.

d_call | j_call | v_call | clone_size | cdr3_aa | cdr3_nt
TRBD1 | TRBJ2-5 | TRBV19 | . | CASSIAGGSETQYF | TGTGCCAGTAGTATAGCAGGGGGCAGCGAGACCCAGTACTTC
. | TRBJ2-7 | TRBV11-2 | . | CASSLGKGTGVHEQYF | TGTGCCAGCAGCTTAGGGAAGGGGACGGGAGTTCACGAGCAGTACTTC
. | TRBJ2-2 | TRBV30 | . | CAWNWLASNTGELFF | TGTGCCTGGAATTGGTTGGCTTCGAACACCGGGGAGCTGTTTTTT
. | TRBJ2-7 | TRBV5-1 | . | CASSLDQFQGRDEQYF | TGCGCCAGCAGCTTGGACCAGTTTCAGGGGCGGGACGAGCAGTACTTC
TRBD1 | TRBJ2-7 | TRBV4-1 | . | CASSQVTGGEQYF | TGCGCCAGCAGCCAAGTGACAGGGGGCGAGCAGTACTTC
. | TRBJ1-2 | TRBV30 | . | CAWSVGAARSYGYTF | TGTGCCTGGAGTGTTGGAGCCGCCCGATCTTATGGCTACACCTTC
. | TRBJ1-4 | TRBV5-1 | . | CASSLQGPTTNEKLFF | TGCGCCAGCAGCTTGCAGGGTCCCACAACTAATGAAAAACTGTTTTTT
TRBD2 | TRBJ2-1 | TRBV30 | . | CAWGRTSGYNEQFF | TGTGCCTGGGGACGGACTAGCGGGTACAATGAGCAGTTCTTC
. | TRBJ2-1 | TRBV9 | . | CASSITGSNEQFF | TGTGCCAGCAGCATAACAGGGTCCAATGAGCAGTTCTTC
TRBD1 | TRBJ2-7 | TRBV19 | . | CASNSGTGGVEQYF | TGTGCCAGTAACTCCGGGACAGGGGGCGTCGAGCAGTACTTC
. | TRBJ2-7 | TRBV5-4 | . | CASSLNLEGRVEQYF | TGTGCCAGCAGCTTGAATCTGGAGGGGCGTGTGGAGCAGTACTTC
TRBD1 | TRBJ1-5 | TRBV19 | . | CASSPDRVDNQPQHF | TGTGCCAGTAGCCCGGACAGGGTCGACAATCAGCCCCAGCATTTT
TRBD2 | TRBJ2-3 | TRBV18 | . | CASSLTSGDTDTQYF | TGTGCCAGCTCACTGACTAGCGGGGACACAGATACGCAGTATTTT
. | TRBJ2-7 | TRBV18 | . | CASSPPNQMVYEQYF | TGTGCCAGCTCACCACCGAACCAGATGGTCTACGAGCAGTACTTC
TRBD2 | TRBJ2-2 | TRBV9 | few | CASTHGGFGTGELFF | TGTGCCAGTACGCACGGGGGGTTCGGCACCGGGGAGCTGTTTTTT
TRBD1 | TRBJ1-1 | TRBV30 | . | CAWSRDSNTEAFF | TGTGCCTGGAGCCGGGACAGTAACACTGAAGCTTTCTTT
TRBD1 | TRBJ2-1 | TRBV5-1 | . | CASSKGQGDEQFF | TGCGCCAGCAGCAAAGGACAGGGGGATGAGCAGTTCTTC
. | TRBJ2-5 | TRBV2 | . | CASSPPWETQYF | TGTGCCAGCTCACCGCCCTGGGAGACCCAGTACTTC
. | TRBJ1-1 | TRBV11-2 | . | CASSLIPRGPSGHWGAFF | TGTGCCAGCAGCTTAATCCCCAGGGGTCCTTCGGGGCACTGGGGAGCTTTCTTT
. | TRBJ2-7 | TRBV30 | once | CAWSVVNSRYEQYF | TGTGCCTGGAGTGTAGTCAACTCCCGCTACGAGCAGTACTTC
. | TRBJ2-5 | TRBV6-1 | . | CASSGSVETQYF | TGTGCCAGCAGTGGAAGCGTGGAGACCCAGTACTTC
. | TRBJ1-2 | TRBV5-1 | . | CASSLQGVGPNYGYTF | TGCGCCAGCAGCTTGCAGGGCGTCGGCCCTAACTATGGCTACACCTTC